The entry below gives a single T cell receptor beta chain sequence along with its context. This clone appeared a single time. Its target antigen remains unknown. Within one base of it there is no much larger clone, and no base qualities were kept. This sample was taken from a study of control samples from healthy donors and cancer patients (dated by TCRdb to the early 2020s). Library prep was done by the immunoSEQ multiplex PCR assay. As stored in TCRdb, this immuneACCESS dataset retains in-frame rearrangements with V and J assigned. A fraction of the clones does not appear; measured against another copy, unresolved V genes explain less than half of the discrepancy, and the remainder lacks a known reason. This sample comprises 150,000 to 200,000 clones, approximately 94% of them detected only once. The ten largest account for approximately 14% of the sample. Reading from cysteine to phenylalanine, the CDR3 counts 13 amino acids. The DNA shown is the 39-base CDR3, in frame from base 1. The junction carries 13 bases between V and J, which are trimmed by 7 bases and 4 bases respectively. CDR1 and CDR2 are drawn from the germline V gene: SNHLY, FYNNEI.

This receptor was obtained from a man aged 55 to 70 with colorectal cancer. Sequencing was performed on PBMCs. The chain employs TRBV2 and TRBJ2-5; a tentative D match to TRBD2 spans 5 bases. The CDR3 region has the sequence CASIGWGVETQYF. In nucleotides, the sequence is TGTGCCAGCATAGGTTGGGGAGTAGAGACCCAGTACTTC.